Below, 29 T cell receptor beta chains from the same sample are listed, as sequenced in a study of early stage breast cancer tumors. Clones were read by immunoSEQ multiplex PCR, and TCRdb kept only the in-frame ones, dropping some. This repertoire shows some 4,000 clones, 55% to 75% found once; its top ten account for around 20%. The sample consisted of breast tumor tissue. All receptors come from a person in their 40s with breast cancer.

In DNA, the CDR3 is TGTGCCAGTAGTAGGGGACAGGGAGCTACCACAGATACGCAGTATTTT. It translates to CASSRGQGATTDTQYF. The genes are TRBV19 and TRBJ2-3; 9 nucleotides agree with TRBD1. Germline assignment: CDR1 LNHDA and CDR2 SQIVND (reference sequence). The CDR3 has 16 amino acids. With 4 bases clipped from V and 2 bases from J, the junction kept 7 bases outside the gene matches.

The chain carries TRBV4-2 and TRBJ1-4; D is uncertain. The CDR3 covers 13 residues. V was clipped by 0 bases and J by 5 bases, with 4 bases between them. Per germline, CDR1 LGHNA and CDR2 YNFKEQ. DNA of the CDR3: TGTGCCAGCAGCCAAGAGTTGAATGAAAAACTGTTTTTT. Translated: CASSQELNEKLFF.

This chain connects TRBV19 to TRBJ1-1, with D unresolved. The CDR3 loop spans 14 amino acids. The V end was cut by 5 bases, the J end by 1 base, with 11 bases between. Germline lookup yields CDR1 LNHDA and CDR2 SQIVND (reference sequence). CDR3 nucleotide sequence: TGTGCCAGTAGTCTAGGTCGGACGAACACTGAAGCTTTCTTT. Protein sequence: CASSLGRTNTEAFF.

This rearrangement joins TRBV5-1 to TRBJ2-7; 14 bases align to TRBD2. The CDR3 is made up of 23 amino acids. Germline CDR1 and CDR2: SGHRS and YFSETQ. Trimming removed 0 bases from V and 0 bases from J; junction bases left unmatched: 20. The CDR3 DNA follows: TGCGCCAGCAGCTTGGGGGGGCCCGGGACTAGCGGGAGACCCTACCTACTCTCCTACGAGCAGTACTTC. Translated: CASSLGGPGTSGRPYLLSYEQYF.

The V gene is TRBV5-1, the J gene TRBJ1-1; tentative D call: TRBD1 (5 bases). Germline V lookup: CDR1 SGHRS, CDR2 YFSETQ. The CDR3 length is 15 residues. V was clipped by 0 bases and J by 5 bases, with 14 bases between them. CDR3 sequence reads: CASSLAVGAGTEAFF. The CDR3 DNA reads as TGCGCCAGCAGCTTGGCCGTCGGGGCTGGAACTGAAGCTTTCTTT.

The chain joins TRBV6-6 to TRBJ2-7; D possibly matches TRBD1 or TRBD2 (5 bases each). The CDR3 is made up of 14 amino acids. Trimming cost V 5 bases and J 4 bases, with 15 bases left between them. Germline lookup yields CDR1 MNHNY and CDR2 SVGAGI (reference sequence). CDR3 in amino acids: CASSEGQGSYEQYF. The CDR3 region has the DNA TGTGCCAGCAGTGAGGGGCAGGGTTCATACGAGCAGTACTTC.

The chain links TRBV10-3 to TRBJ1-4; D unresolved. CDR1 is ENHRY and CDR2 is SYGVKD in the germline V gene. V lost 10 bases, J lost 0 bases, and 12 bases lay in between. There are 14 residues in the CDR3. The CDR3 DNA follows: TGTGCCACTAAAGGCCCATCAACTAATGAAAAACTGTTTTTT. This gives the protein CATKGPSTNEKLFF.

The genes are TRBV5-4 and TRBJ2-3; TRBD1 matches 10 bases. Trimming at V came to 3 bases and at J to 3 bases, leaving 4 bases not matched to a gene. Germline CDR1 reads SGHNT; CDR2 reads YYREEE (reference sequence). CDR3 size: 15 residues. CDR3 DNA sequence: TGTGCCAGCAGCTGGGACAGGGGAGGGACAGATACGCAGTATTTT. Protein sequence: CASSWDRGGTDTQYF.

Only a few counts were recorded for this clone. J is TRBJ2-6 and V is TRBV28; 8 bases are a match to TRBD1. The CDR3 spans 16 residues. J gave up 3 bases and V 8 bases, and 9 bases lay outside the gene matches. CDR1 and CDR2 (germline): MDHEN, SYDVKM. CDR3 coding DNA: TGTGCCAGCGGATCAGGGGGCAGTGTTGGGGCCAACGTCCTGACTTTC. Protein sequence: CASGSGGSVGANVLTF.

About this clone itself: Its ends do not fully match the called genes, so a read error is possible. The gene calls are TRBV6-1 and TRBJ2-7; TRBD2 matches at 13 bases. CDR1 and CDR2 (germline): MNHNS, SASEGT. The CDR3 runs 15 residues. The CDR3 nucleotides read TGTGCCGGCAGTGGTGGACTAGCGGGAGCAGGCGAGCAGTACTTC. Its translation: CAGSGGLAGAGEQYF.

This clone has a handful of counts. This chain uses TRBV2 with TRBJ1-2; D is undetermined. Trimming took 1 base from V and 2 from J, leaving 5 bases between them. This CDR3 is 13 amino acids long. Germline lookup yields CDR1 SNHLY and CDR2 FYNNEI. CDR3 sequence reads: CASSEEQNYGYTF. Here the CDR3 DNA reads TGTGCCAGCAGTGAAGAGCAGAACTATGGCTACACCTTC.

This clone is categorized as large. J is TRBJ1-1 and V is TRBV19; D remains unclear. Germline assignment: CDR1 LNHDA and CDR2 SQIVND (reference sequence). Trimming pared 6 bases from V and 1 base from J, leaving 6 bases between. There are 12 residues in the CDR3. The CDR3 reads CASSDSNTEAFF. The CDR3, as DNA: TGTGCCAGTAGCGACTCGAACACTGAAGCTTTCTTT.

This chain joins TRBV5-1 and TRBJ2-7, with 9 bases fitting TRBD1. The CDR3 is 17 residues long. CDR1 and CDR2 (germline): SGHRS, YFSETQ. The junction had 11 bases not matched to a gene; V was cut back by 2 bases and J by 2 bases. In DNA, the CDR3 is TGCGCCAGCAGCTTAGACCCGGGACAGGGTGTCCCCTACGAGCAGTACTTC. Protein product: CASSLDPGQGVPYEQYF.

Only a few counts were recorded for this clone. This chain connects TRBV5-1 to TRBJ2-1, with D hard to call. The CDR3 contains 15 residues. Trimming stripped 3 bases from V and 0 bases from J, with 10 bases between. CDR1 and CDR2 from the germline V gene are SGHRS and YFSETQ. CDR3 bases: TGCGCCAGCAGCTCACACCAAAGCTCCTACAATGAGCAGTTCTTC. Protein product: CASSSHQSSYNEQFF.

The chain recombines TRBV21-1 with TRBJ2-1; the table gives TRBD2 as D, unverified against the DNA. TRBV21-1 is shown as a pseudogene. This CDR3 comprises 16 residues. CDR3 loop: CASKSRRRLKTKEQFF. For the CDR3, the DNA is TGTGCCAGCAAGTCTCGGCGCAGACTAAAGACCAAAGAGCAGTTCTTC.

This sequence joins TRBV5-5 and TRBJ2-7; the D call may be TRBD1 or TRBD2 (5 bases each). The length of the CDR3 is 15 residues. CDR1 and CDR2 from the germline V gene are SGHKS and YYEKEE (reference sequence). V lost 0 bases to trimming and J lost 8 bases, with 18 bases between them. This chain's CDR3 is CASSLVSRDLFQQYF. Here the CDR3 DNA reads TGTGCCAGCAGCTTGGTCAGCAGGGACCTCTTTCAGCAGTACTTC.

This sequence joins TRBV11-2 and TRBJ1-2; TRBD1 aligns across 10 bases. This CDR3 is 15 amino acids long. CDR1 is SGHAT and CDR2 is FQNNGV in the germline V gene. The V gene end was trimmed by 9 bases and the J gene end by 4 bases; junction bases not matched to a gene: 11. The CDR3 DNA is TGTGCCAGTACAACGGGACAGGGGTCTTTCTATGGCTACACCTTC. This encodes CASTTGQGSFYGYTF.

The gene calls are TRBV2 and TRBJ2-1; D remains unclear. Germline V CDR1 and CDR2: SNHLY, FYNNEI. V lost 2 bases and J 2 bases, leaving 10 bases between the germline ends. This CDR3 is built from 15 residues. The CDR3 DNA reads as TGTGCCAGCAGTGAACTGGAGACAACCTACAATGAGCAGTTCTTC. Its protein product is CASSELETTYNEQFF.

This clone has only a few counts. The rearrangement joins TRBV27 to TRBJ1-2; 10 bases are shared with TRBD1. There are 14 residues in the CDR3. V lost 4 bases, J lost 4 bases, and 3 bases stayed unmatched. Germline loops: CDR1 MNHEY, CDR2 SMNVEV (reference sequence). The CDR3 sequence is CASSWDRGTYGYTF. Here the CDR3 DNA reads TGTGCCAGCAGTTGGGACAGGGGAACCTATGGCTACACCTTC.

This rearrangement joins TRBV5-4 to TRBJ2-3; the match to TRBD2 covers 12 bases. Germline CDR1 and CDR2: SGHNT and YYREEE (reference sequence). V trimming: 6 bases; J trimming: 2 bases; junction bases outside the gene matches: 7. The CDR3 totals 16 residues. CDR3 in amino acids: CASNPTSGSTTDTQYF. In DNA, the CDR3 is TGTGCCAGCAATCCGACTAGCGGGAGCACCACAGATACGCAGTATTTT.

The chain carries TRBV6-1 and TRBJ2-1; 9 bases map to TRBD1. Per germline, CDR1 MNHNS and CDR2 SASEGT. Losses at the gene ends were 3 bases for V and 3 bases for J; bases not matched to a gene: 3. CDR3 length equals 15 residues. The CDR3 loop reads CASSDWTGDYNEQFF. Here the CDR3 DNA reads TGTGCCAGCAGTGACTGGACAGGGGACTACAATGAGCAGTTCTTC.

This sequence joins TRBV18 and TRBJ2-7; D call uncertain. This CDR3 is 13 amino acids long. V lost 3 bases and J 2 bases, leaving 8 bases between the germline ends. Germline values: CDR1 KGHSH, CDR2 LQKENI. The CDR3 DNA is TGTGCCAGCTCACCGGGCAGAACCTACGAGCAGTACTTC. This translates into CASSPGRTYEQYF.

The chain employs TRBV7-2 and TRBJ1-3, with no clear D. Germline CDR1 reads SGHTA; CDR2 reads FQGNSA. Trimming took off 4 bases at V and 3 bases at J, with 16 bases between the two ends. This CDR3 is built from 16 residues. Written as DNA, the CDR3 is TGTGCCAGCAGCTACCGAGGGAATACGGGTGGAAACACCATATATTTT. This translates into CASSYRGNTGGNTIYF. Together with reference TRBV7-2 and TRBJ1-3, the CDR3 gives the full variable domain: GAGVSQSPSNKVTEKGKDVELRCDPISGHTALYWYRQSLGQGLEFLIYFQGNSAPDKSGLPSDRFSAERTGGSVSTLTIQRTQQEDSAVYLCASSYRGNTGGNTIYFGEGSWLTVV.

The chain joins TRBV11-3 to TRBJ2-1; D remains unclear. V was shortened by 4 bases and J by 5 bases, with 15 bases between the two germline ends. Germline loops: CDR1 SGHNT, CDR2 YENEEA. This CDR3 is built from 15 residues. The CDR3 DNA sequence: TGTGCCAGCAGCTCAATTGGGGAAGGTAACAATGAGCAGTTCTTC. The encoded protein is CASSSIGEGNNEQFF.

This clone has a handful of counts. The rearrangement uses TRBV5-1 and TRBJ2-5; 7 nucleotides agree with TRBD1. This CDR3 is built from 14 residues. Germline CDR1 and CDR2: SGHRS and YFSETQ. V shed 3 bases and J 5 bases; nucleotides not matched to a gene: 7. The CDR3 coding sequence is TGCGCCAGCAGCTCACAGGGGAGTGGGGAGACCCAGTACTTC. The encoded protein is CASSSQGSGETQYF.

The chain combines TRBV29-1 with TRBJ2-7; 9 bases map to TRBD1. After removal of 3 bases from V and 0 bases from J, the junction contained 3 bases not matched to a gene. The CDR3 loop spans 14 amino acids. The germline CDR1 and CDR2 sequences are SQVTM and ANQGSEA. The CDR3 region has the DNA TGCAGCGTTGATGGACAGGGGAACTCCTACGAGCAGTACTTC. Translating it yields CSVDGQGNSYEQYF.

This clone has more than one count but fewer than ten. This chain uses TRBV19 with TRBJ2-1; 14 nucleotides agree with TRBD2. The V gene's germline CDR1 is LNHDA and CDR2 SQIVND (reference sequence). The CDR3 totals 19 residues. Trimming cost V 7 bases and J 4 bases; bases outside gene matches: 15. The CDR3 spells CASKPGLAGDSRWYNEQFF. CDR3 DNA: TGTGCCAGTAAACCGGGACTAGCGGGAGACTCTCGATGGTACAATGAGCAGTTCTTC.

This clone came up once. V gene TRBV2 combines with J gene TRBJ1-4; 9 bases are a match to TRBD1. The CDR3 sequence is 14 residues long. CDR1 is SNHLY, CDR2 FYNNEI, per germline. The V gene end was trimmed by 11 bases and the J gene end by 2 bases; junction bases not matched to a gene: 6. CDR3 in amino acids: CARQGEGTNEKLFF. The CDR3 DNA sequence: TGTGCCCGACAGGGGGAAGGTACTAATGAAAAACTGTTTTTT. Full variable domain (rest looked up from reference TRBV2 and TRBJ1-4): EPEVTQTPSHQVTQMGQEVILRCVPISNHLYFYWYRQILGQKVEFLVSFYNNEISEKSEIFDDQFSVERPDGSNFTLKIRSTKLEDSAMYFCARQGEGTNEKLFFGSGTQLSVL.

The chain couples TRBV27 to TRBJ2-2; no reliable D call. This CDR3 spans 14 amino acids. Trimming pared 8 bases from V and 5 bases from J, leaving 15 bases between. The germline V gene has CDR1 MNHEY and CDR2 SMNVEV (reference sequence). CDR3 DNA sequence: TGTGCCAGCGCCCGAAACGGGCTAACCGGGGAGCTGTTTTTT. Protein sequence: CASARNGLTGELFF.